This T cell receptor beta chain was captured in a study of blood T cell repertoires in COVID-19. Study in general: Sources were T cells, B-cell-depleted T cells, or PBMCs; the material itself was cDNA or gDNA.

The table came from immunoSEQ multiplex PCR; TCRdb's copy has only in-frame clones and leaves some out. The repertoire has roughly 400,000 clones, about 88% of them found once; the top ten carry about 1.5%. The germline V gene has CDR1 SGHVS and CDR2 FQNEAQ. The CDR3 covers 15 residues. The V end was cut by 2 bases, the J end by 5 bases, with 13 bases between. This clone was seen just once. Specimen: PBMCs or T cells enriched from blood (not recorded which). This receptor was obtained from a woman younger than 35 who had been exposed to COVID-19. The V and J genes are TRBV7-8 and TRBJ2-1, with D maybe TRBD2 (7 bases). The CDR3 region is CASSLRGGDNNEQFF. CDR3 bases: TGTGCCAGCAGCTTAAGGGGGGGGGATAACAATGAGCAGTTCTTC. Using reference TRBV7-8 and TRBJ2-1 for the parts outside the CDR3, the full variable domain is GAGVSQSPRYKVAKRGQDVALRCDPISGHVSLFWYQQALGQGPEFLTYFQNEAQLDKSGLPSDRFFAERPEGSVSTLKIQRTQQEDSAVYLCASSLRGGDNNEQFFGPGTRLTVL.